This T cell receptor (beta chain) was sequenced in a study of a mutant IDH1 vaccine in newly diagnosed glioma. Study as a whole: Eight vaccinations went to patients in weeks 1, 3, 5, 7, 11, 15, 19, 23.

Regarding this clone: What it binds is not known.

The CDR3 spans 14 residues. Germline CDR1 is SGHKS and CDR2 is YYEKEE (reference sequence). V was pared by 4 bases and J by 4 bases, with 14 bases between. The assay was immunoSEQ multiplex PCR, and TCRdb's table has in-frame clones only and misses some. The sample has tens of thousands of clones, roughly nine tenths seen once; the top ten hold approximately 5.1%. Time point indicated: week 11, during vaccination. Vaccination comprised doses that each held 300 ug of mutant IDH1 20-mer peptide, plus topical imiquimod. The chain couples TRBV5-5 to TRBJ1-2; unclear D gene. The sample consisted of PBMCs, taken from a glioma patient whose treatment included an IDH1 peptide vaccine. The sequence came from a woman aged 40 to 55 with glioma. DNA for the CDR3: TGTGCCAGCAGCCCGGACTCAGGAGGCTATGGCTACACCTTC. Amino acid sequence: CASSPDSGGYGYTF.